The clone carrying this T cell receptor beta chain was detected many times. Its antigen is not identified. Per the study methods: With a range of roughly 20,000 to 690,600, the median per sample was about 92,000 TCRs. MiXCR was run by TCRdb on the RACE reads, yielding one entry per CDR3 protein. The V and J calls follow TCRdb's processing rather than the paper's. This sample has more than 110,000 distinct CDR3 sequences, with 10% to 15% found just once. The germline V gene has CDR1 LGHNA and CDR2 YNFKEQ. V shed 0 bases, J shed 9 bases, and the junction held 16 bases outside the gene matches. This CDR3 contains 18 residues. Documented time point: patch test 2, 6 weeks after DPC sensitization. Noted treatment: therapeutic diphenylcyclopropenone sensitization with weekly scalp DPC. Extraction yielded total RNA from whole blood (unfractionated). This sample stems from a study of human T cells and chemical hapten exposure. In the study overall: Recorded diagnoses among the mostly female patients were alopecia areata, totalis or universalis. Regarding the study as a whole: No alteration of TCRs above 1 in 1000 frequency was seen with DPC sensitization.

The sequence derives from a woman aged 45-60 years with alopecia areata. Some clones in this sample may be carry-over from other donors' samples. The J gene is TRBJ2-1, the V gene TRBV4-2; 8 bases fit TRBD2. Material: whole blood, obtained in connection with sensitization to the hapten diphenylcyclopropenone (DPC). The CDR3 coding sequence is TGTGCCAGCAGCCAAGATTCAAGGGCTAAAGCGGGAGACTGTGAGCAGTTCTTC. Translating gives CASSQDSRAKAGDCEQFF.